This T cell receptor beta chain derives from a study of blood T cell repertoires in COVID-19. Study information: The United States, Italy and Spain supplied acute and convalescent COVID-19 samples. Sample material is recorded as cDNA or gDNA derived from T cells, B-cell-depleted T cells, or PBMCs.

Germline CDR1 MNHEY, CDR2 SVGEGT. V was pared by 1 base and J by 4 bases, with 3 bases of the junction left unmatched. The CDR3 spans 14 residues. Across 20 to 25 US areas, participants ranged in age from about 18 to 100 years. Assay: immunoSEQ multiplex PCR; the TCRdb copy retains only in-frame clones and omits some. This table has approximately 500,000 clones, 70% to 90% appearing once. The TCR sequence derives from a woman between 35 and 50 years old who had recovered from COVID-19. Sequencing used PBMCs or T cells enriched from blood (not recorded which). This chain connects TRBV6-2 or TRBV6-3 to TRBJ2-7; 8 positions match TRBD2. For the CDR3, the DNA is TGTGCCAGCAGTTACTGGGCTAGCGGGTACGAGCAGTACTTC. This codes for CASSYWASGYEQYF.